These 4 T cell receptor beta chains share one sample of origin, sequenced in a study of T-cell reconstitution after alpha-beta-depleted transplantation in children. Unique molecular identifiers tagged the TCRbeta library. TCRdb analysed the PCR reads with MiXCR anew, one entry per CDR3 protein. The sample has approximately 240,000 distinct CDR3 sequences, approximately 9.8% seen once. The material was PBMCs from the stem cell graft donor, obtained from the stem cell graft. Receptor source: a human donor who donated a stem cell graft to a child with SCID.

This clonotype was counted ten times or more. The DNA of the CDR3 is TGTGCCAGCAGCTTTGAATGGGCAGGGAACACTGAAGCTTTCTTT. Protein sequence: CASSFEWAGNTEAFF. V and J are TRBV5-6 and TRBJ1-1; D gene ambiguous. Germline values: CDR1 SGHDT, CDR2 YYEEEE. The ends were cut back, 2 bases at V and 1 base at J, with 12 bases in the middle. The CDR3 consists of 15 residues.

This clonotype came up many times. This sequence joins TRBV5-1 and TRBJ1-5; no firm D call. Trimming took off 0 bases at V and 7 bases at J, with 11 bases between the two ends. There are 14 residues in the CDR3. The V gene's germline CDR1 is SGHRS and CDR2 YFSETQ. CDR3 sequence (DNA): TGCGCCAGCAGCTTGGAGCCGGGTTACCAGCCCCAGCATTTT. The encoded protein is CASSLEPGYQPQHF.

This clonotype occurred many times. The chain is built from TRBV10-2 and TRBJ2-2, with 10 nucleotides matching TRBD2. V was clipped by 3 bases and J by 7 bases; unmatched bases: 5. Germline values: CDR1 WSHSY, CDR2 SAAADI. This CDR3 has 15 residues. CDR3: CASSESGGAVGELFF. The CDR3 DNA reads TGCGCCAGCAGTGAAAGCGGGGGGGCCGTCGGGGAGCTGTTTTTT.

Ten or more counts support this clonotype. The chain has TRBV2 and TRBJ2-2; TRBD1 might be the D (6 bases). With 8 bases removed from V and 0 bases from J, the gap between germline ends came to 10 bases. The CDR3 has 14 amino acids. The germline V gene encodes CDR1 SNHLY and CDR2 FYNNEI. CDR3 DNA: TGTGCCAGCGGTGGACAGCCGAACACCGGGGAGCTGTTTTTT. Translation: CASGGQPNTGELFF.